This TCR beta chain was recorded in a study of T cell repertoires in cytomegalovirus infection (dated by TCRdb to about 2019). Context from the whole study: Because public TCR beta signatures pointed to carriage of CMV infection together with the matching HLA type, the HLA type of each donor mattered for the analysis. Results the study describes overall, beyond this receptor: The ex vivo response was dominated by HLA-C-restricted CMV-specific TCR beta clonotypes, which also provided the single most frequent clonotype in two of eight donors. In both this cohort and an independent cohort of over 350 donors, the cumulative frequency of public TCR beta family members distinguished carriers of CMV infection plus the relevant HLA type.

A remark on this clonotype: The antigen it recognizes is unknown. One base away there is no much larger clone; base qualities are not given.

For sequencing, an Illumina HiSeq 1500 was employed. TCRdb's own reprocessing of the public reads used fastp at Q25 and MiXCR and kept productive beta chains. For every CDR3 protein sequence, its rows merge into one entry that carries the most common genes and DNA. This sample has fewer than 300,000 distinct CDR3 sequences in its table, and roughly 24% of those were observed once. Of the sample, 14% falls within the top ten clones. The germline V gene (reference sequence) sets CDR1 to GTSNPN and CDR2 to SVGIG. The CDR3 measures 13 amino acids from cysteine to phenylalanine. The DNA shown is the 39-base CDR3, in frame from base 1. V sheds 1 base and J sheds 6 bases, leaving 10 bases between their ends.

The chain uses TRBV30 and TRBJ2-4, and the D gene may be TRBD2, 5 bases matching. This sequence was found in a human donor in good health (CMV status not recorded). Some clones in this sample may be carry-over from other donors' samples. Sequenced input: PBMCs. The CDR3 protein: CAWSGLALNIQYF. The base sequence is TGTGCCTGGAGTGGTCTAGCACTAAACATTCAGTACTTC.